The present TCR beta chain was sequenced within a study of T and B cells in COVID-19 patients. V trimming: 3 bases; J trimming: 4 bases; junction bases outside the gene matches: 1. Per the germline V gene, CDR1 is SGHAT and CDR2 is FQDESV (reference sequence). The CDR3 totals 15 residues. BIOMED2 TRB-A/B primer pools were used in multiplex TRB PCR. TCRdb re-called the multiplex PCR reads with MiXCR, one entry per CDR3 protein. The table shows roughly 8,400 distinct CDR3 sequences, with roughly a quarter occurring only once. TRB was amplified from around 250-460 ng of blood genomic DNA. This receptor was obtained from a human donor who had recovered from COVID-19. The sample consisted of blood. V and J are TRBV11-1 and TRBJ2-5; TRBD2 matches 14 bases. CDR3 in DNA: TGTGCCAGCAGCTTGGGGACTAGCGGGGGAGAGACCCAGTACTTC. Amino acid sequence: CASSLGTSGGETQYF. The full variable domain, completed using reference TRBV11-1 and TRBJ2-5, is EAEVAQSPRYKITEKSQAVAFWCDPISGHATLYWYRQILGQGPELLVQFQDESVVDDSQLPKDRFSAERLKGVDSTLKIQPAELGDSAMYLCASSLGTSGGETQYFGPGTRLLVL.